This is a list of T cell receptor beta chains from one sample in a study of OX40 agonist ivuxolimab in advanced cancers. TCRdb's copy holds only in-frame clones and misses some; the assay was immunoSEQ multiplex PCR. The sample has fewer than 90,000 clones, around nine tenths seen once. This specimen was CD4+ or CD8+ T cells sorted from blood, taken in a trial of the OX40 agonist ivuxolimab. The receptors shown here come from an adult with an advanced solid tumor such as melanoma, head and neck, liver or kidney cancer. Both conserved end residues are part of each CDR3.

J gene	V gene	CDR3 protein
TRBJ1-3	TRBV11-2	CASSLTDRAGNTIYF
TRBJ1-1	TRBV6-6	CASSYSQWKNTEAFF
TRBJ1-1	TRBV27	CASSTNRGSSGTEAFF
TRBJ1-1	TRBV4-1	CASSQVGTVTEAFF
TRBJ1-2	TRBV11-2	CATSVGYTF
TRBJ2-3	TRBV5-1	CASSLVAGLSTDTQYF
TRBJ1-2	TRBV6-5	CASSPDGTRYGYTF
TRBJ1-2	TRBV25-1	CASSGTGGHGYTF
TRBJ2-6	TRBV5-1	CASSLAGSGANVLTF
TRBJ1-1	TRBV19	CASSRQGGTEAFF
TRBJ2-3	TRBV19	CASSIEAGRTDTQYF
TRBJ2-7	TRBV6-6	CASRKGYEQYF
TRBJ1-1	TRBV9	CASSVGVRRGTEAFF
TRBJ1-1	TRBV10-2	CASRTDGLTEAFF
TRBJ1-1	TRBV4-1	CASRGRGSVNTEAFF
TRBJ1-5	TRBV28	CASSQGVGNQPQHF
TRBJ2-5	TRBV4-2	CASSREGQGETQYF
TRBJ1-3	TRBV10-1	CASSGPMGPGNTIYF
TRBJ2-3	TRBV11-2	CASSLVQGAQTQYF
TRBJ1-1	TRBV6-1	CASLSAGGGSTEAFF
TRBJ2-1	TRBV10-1	CASSGDRPSSYNEQFF
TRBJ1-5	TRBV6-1	CASSGQDRLSRQPQHF
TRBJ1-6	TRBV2	CASKSGTAGNSPLHF
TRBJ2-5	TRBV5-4	CASSPGGIVSLQETQYF
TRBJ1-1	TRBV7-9	CASSTWTGGTEAFF
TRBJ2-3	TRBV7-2	CASSLGSGGKSTDTQYF
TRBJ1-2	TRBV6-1	CASSDPTGTTYGYTF
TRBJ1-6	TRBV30	CAWNSGALDSPLHF
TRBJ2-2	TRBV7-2	CASSPGPGGGELFF
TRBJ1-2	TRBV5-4	CASSSGTHLAGYTF
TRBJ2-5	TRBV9	CASSPGTHGQETQYF
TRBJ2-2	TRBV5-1	CASSQIGEDGELFF
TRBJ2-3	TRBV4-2	CASSQDSGTDTQYF
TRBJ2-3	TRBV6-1	CASSGASGGDVSTDTQYF
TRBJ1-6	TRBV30	CAWSQAGDSPLHF
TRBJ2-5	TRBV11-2	CASSLVGGGQETQYF
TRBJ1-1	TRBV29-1	CSVAEDTEAFF
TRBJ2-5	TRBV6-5	CASSPITGRGETQYF
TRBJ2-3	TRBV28	CASSLMGNGFGTDTQYF
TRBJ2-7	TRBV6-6	CASSGGGRDEQYF
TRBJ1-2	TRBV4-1	CASSQDSTGGLGGYTF
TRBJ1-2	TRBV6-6	CATIRTGGYGYTF
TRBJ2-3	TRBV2	CASSRAGGYTVTDTQYF
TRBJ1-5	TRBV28	CASSPSDNSNQPQHF
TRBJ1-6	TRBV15	CATSRGDRDSPLHF
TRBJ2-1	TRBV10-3	CAISEGGGPVHEQFF
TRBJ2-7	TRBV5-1	CASSLGDYEQYF
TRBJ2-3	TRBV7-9	CASSYAGGDTQYF
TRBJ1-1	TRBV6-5	CASSILPNTEAFF
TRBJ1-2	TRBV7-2	CASREQANYGYTF